A selection of T cell receptor beta chains follows, all from one sample in a study of shared clonotypes between healthy human individuals. The protocol was immunoSEQ multiplex PCR, while the TCRdb copy is restricted to in-frame clones and leaves out a portion. The repertoire holds about 800,000 clones, about 96% seen once, with less than 0.25% in the top ten. Sequenced input: naive CD8+ T cells sorted from blood. The receptors originated from a man aged 25-45 years in good health. The CDR3 runs from the conserved cysteine through the conserved F or W. The D gene is left open where the match is weak. Not all rows give a size; the values are once, few, many and, for expanded clones, a class.

cdr3_aa,cdr3_nt,v_call,j_call,clone_size,d_call
CASSQEGVHSNQPQHF,TGTGCCAGCAGCCAAGAAGGCGTCCACAGCAATCAGCCCCAGCATTTT,TRBV4-2,TRBJ1-5,.,.
CASIGIRLPSYEQYF,TGTGCCAGCATAGGCATACGGTTACCCTCCTACGAGCAGTACTTC,TRBV11-2,TRBJ2-7,.,.
CASSQDPTGLMNTEAFF,TGCGCCAGCAGCCAAGACCCCACGGGACTAATGAACACTGAAGCTTTCTTT,TRBV4-3,TRBJ1-1,.,.
CASSDQSGELFF,TGTGCCAGTAGTGATCAGTCCGGGGAGCTGTTTTTT,TRBV19,TRBJ2-2,.,.
CASRGQVYGYTF,TGTGCCAGCAGGGGACAGGTGTATGGCTACACCTTC,TRBV2,TRBJ1-2,.,TRBD1
CASSSPRRTQYF,TGTGCCAGCAGCTCCCCCCGTCGGACCCAGTACTTC,TRBV21-1,TRBJ2-5,.,.
CASSLVLGTSGDRTYEQYF,TGTGCCAGCAGCTTAGTCCTCGGGACTAGCGGGGATCGAACCTACGAGCAGTACTTC,TRBV11-2,TRBJ2-7,.,TRBD2
CASSRYRGTGAYEQYF,TGTGCCAGCAGCCGATACCGGGGAACAGGGGCCTACGAGCAGTACTTC,TRBV11-1,TRBJ2-7,.,TRBD1
CASSLAGSGANVLTF,TGTGCCAGCAGCTTGGCTGGTTCTGGGGCCAACGTCCTGACTTTC,TRBV5-5,TRBJ2-6,.,.
CASSLTTGVGSYNEQFF,TGTGCCAGCAGCCTTACTACAGGGGTGGGCTCCTACAATGAGCAGTTCTTC,TRBV7-2,TRBJ2-1,.,TRBD1
CASSIAGELFF,TGTGCCAGTAGTATTGCTGGGGAGCTGTTTTTT,TRBV19,TRBJ2-2,.,.
CASSLLPEQYF,TGTGCCAGCAGCTTACTGCCCGAGCAGTACTTC,TRBV7-3,TRBJ2-7,.,.
CASSSPDHVGTEAFF,TGTGCCAGCAGCTCCCCTGACCACGTGGGCACTGAAGCTTTCTTT,TRBV7-9,TRBJ1-1,.,.
CASSETSGRAVWYF,TGTGCCAGCAGTGAAACTAGCGGGAGAGCGGTCTGGTATTTT,TRBV2,TRBJ2-3,.,TRBD2
CASSLFNSAEQYF,TGTGCCAGCAGCTTATTTAATAGTGCCGAGCAGTACTTC,TRBV11-2,TRBJ2-7,.,.
CASSWDRGLGTEAFF,TGTGCCAGCAGCTGGGACAGGGGGTTGGGCACTGAAGCTTTCTTT,TRBV7-9,TRBJ1-1,.,TRBD1
CASSLVGGSGPSYEQYF,TGTGCCAGCAGCTTAGTAGGGGGTAGCGGGCCCTCCTACGAGCAGTACTTC,TRBV7-9,TRBJ2-7,.,.
CASSVTLNAGTGSDNEQFF,TGTGCCAGCAGCGTAACCCTCAACGCCGGGACAGGGAGCGACAATGAGCAGTTCTTC,TRBV9,TRBJ2-1,.,TRBD1
CASSQVSAGANVLTF,TGCGCCAGCAGCCAAGTTTCAGCTGGGGCCAACGTCCTGACTTTC,TRBV4-1,TRBJ2-6,.,.
CASSGGPSYEQYF,TGTGCCAGCAGCGGGGGCCCTAGCTACGAGCAGTACTTC,TRBV7-3,TRBJ2-7,once,.
CASSQHPYEQYF,TGTGCCAGCAGCCAACATCCCTACGAGCAGTACTTC,TRBV7-9,TRBJ2-7,.,.
CASSWTGASSEQYF,TGTGCCAGCAGCTGGACAGGCGCCTCCTCCGAGCAGTACTTC,TRBV6-5,TRBJ2-7,.,TRBD1
CSVRLAGEEETQYF,TGCAGCGTTCGGCTAGCGGGAGAGGAGGAGACCCAGTACTTC,TRBV29-1,TRBJ2-5,.,TRBD2
CASSESAPGQGFLEAFF,TGCGCCAGCAGTGAGTCGGCTCCGGGACAGGGATTCTTAGAAGCTTTCTTT,TRBV10-2,TRBJ1-1,.,TRBD1
CASTSLRSYEQYF,TGTGCCAGTACTAGCCTAAGGTCCTACGAGCAGTACTTC,TRBV27,TRBJ2-7,.,.
CASSPLRGVSYEQYF,TGCGCCAGCAGCCCCCTTAGAGGGGTCTCCTACGAGCAGTACTTC,TRBV4-1,TRBJ2-7,.,.
CASSPEGGTGTYEQYF,TGTGCCAGCAGCCCTGAGGGGGGGACAGGAACCTACGAGCAGTACTTC,TRBV7-2,TRBJ2-7,.,.
CASSLARGLSYEQYF,TGTGCCAGCAGCTTGGCAAGGGGGCTTTCCTACGAGCAGTACTTC,TRBV7-8,TRBJ2-7,.,TRBD1
CASSFTPGQGYYGYTF,TGTGCCAGCAGCTTTACCCCGGGACAGGGCTACTATGGCTACACCTTC,TRBV5-5,TRBJ1-2,.,TRBD1
CASSIDPGIAQPQHF,TGTGCCAGTAGTATAGACCCAGGGATAGCTCAGCCCCAGCATTTT,TRBV19,TRBJ1-5,.,.
CASSPRTEGPDTQYF,TGTGCCAGCTCACCACGGACGGAGGGCCCAGATACGCAGTATTTT,TRBV18,TRBJ2-3,.,.
CASSSEGRGSAYF,TGTGCCAGCAGCTCCGAAGGGCGCGGGAGCGCGTATTTT,TRBV7-6,TRBJ2-3,.,TRBD2
CASSLTENNEKLFF,TGTGCCAGCAGCCTTACAGAGAATAATGAAAAACTGTTTTTT,TRBV7-9,TRBJ1-4,.,.
CASSEGRTGWNTEAFF,TGTGCCAGCAGTGAAGGGCGGACAGGGTGGAACACTGAAGCTTTCTTT,TRBV6-1,TRBJ1-1,once,TRBD1
CATKLAGAYNEQFF,TGTGCCACCAAACTAGCGGGAGCTTACAATGAGCAGTTCTTC,TRBV15,TRBJ2-1,.,TRBD2
CASRDRGHEKLFF,TGTGCCAGTAGAGACAGGGGGCATGAAAAACTGTTTTTT,TRBV6-5,TRBJ1-4,.,TRBD1
CASSYLAGGSYNEQFF,TGTGCCAGCAGTTACCTTGCGGGAGGCTCGTACAATGAGCAGTTCTTC,TRBV6-5,TRBJ2-1,.,TRBD2
CASSVGVGGASGPSTDTQYF,TGTGCCAGCAGCGTAGGAGTAGGGGGGGCTAGCGGGCCTAGCACAGATACGCAGTATTTT,TRBV9,TRBJ2-3,once,TRBD2
CASSLQAALGTEAFF,TGTGCCAGCAGCTTGCAGGCGGCCTTGGGGACTGAAGCTTTCTTT,TRBV5-6,TRBJ1-1,.,.
CASSWGVGTEAFF,TGTGCCAGCAGTTGGGGAGTTGGCACTGAAGCTTTCTTT,TRBV28,TRBJ1-1,.,.
CASSLILNEQFF,TGTGCCAGCAGCTTAATCCTGAATGAGCAGTTCTTC,TRBV7-9,TRBJ2-1,.,.
CASSRGPEQYF,TGTGCCAGCTCCCGCGGACCCGAGCAGTACTTC,TRBV18,TRBJ2-7,.,.
CSVEGTSENYEQYF,TGCAGCGTTGAAGGGACTAGCGAGAATTACGAGCAGTACTTC,TRBV29-1,TRBJ2-7,.,TRBD2